This T cell receptor (beta chain) was captured in a study of blood T cell repertoires in COVID-19. Study processing details: Amplified reference gene primers provided the basis for estimating nucleated cell counts. Clones were sequenced by immunoSEQ multiplex PCR, and TCRdb holds only the in-frame ones, with some missing. The DNA was the basis for D and trimming; V, J and clone size are from that table. Here the sample spans about 250,000 clones, about 88% being singletons. The CDR3 is 14 amino acids. CDR1 and CDR2 from the germline V gene are MDHEN and SYDVKM. V gave up 8 bases and J gave up 4 bases; unmatched junction bases: 10.

The source is a woman aged 40 to 50 who had recovered from COVID-19. The material sequenced was peripheral blood. The chain combines TRBV28 with TRBJ1-2; 7 bases are a match to TRBD1. The CDR3 is CASGWPTGPYGYTF. CDR3 coding DNA: TGTGCCAGCGGGTGGCCGACAGGGCCCTATGGCTACACCTTC.